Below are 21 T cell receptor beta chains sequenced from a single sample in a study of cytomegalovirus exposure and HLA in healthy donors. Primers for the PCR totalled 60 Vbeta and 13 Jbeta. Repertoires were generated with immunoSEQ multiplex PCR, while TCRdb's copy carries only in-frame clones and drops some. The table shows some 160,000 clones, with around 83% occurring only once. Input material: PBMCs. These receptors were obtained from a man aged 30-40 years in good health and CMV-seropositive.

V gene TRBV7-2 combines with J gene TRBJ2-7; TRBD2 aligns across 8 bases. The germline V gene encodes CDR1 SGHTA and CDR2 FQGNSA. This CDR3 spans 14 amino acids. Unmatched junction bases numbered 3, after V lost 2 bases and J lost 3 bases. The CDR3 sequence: CASSLSGLDYEQYF. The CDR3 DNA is TGTGCCAGCAGCTTATCGGGACTAGACTACGAGCAGTACTTC.

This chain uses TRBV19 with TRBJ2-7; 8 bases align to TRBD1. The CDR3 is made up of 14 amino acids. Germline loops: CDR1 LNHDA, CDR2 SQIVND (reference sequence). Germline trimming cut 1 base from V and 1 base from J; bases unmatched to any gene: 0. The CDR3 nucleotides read TGTGCCAGTAGTATAGGACAGGGGTCCTACGAGCAGTACTTC. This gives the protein CASSIGQGSYEQYF.

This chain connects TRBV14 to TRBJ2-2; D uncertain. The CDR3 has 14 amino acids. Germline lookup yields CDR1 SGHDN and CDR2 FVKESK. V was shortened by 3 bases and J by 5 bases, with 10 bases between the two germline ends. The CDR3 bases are TGTGCCAGCAGCCACGGAGTAATTACCGGGGAGCTGTTTTTT. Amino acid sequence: CASSHGVITGELFF.

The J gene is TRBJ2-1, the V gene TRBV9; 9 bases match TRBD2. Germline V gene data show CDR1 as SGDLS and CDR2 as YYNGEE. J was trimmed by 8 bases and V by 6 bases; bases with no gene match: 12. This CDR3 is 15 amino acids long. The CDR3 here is CASTLRGSGSDEQFF. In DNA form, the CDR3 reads TGTGCCAGCACCCTTCGTGGTAGCGGGAGCGATGAGCAGTTCTTC. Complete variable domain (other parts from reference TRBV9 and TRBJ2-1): DSGVTQTPKHLITATGQRVTLRCSPRSGDLSVYWYQQSLDQGLQFLIQYYNGEERAKGNILERFSAQQFPDLHSELNLSSLELGDSALYFCASTLRGSGSDEQFFGPGTRLTVL.

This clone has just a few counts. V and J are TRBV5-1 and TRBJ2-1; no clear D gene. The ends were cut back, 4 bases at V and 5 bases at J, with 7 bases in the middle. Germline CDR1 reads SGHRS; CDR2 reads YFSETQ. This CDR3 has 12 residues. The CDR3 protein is CASSKEDNEQFF. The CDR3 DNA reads TGCGCCAGCAGCAAAGAGGACAATGAGCAGTTCTTC.

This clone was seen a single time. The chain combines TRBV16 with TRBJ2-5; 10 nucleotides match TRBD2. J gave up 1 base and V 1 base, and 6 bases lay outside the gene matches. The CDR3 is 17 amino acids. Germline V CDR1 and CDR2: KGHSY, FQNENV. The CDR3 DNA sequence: TGTGCCAGCAGCCAATTGGGGACTAGCGCCTCCCAAGAGACCCAGTACTTC. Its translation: CASSQLGTSASQETQYF.

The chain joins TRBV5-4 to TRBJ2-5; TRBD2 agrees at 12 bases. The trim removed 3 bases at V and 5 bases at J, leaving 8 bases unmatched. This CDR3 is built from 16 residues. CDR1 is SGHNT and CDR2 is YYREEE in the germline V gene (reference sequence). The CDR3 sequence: CASSSLTSGSGETQYF. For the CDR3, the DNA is TGTGCCAGCAGCTCCCTGACTAGCGGGAGTGGGGAGACCCAGTACTTC.

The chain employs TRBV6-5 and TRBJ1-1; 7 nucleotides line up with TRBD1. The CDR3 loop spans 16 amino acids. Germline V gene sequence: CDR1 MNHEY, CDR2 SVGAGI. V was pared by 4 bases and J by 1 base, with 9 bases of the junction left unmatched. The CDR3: CASSWGIGGSNTEAFF. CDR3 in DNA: TGTGCCAGCAGTTGGGGGATAGGGGGCTCGAACACTGAAGCTTTCTTT.

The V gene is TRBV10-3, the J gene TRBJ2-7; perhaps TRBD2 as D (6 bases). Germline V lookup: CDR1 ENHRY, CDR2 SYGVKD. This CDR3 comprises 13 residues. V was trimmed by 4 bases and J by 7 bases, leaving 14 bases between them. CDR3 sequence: CAISGEVAGEQYV. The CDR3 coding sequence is TGTGCCATCAGTGGGGAGGTGGCGGGGGAGCAGTACGTC.

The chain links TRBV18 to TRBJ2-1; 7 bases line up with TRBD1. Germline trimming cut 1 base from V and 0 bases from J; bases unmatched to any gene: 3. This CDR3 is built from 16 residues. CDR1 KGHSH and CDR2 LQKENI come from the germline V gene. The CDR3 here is CASSPQTGSSYNEQFF. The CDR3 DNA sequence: TGTGCCAGCTCACCACAGACAGGGAGCTCCTACAATGAGCAGTTCTTC.

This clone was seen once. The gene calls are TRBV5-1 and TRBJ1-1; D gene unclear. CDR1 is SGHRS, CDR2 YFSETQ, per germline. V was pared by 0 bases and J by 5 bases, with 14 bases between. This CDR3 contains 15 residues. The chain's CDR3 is CASSLGVTTGTEAFF. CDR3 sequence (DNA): TGCGCCAGCAGCTTGGGGGTTACCACGGGGACTGAAGCTTTCTTT.

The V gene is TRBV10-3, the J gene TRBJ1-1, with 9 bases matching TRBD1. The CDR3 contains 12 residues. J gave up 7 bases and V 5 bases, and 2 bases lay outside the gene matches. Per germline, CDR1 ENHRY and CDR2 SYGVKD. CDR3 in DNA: TGTGCCATCAGTCCGGGACAGGGTGAAGCTTTCTTT. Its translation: CAISPGQGEAFF.

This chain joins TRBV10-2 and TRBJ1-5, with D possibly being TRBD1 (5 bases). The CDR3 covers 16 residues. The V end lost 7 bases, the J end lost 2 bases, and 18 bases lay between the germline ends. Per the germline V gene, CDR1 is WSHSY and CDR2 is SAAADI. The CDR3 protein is CASTGDGSIGNQPQHF. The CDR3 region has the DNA TGCGCCAGCACGGGGGATGGGAGCATTGGCAATCAGCCCCAGCATTTT.

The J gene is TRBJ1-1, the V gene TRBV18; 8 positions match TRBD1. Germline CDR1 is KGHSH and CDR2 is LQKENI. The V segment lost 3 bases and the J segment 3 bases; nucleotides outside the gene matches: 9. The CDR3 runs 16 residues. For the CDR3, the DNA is TGTGCCAGCTCACCGGCAGGGGGCTTTAGGGACACTGAAGCTTTCTTT. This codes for CASSPAGGFRDTEAFF.

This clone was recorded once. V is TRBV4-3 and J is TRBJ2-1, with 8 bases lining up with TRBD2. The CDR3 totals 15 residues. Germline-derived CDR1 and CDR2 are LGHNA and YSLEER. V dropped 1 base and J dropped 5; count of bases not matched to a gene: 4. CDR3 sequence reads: CASSQVAGGNNEQFF. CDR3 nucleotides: TGCGCCAGCAGCCAAGTGGCGGGAGGCAACAATGAGCAGTTCTTC.

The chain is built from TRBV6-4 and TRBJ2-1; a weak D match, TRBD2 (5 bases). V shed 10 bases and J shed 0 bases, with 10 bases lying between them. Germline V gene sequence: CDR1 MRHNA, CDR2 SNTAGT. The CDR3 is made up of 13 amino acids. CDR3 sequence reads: CATRRYSYNEQFF. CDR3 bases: TGTGCCACTCGGAGGTACTCCTACAATGAGCAGTTCTTC.

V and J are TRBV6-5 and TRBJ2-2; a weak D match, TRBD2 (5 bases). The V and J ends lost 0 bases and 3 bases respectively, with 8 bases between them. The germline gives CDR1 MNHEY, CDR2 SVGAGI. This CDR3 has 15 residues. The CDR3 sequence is CASSYSPGYTGELFF. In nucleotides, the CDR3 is TGTGCCAGCAGTTACTCGCCGGGATACACCGGGGAGCTGTTTTTT.

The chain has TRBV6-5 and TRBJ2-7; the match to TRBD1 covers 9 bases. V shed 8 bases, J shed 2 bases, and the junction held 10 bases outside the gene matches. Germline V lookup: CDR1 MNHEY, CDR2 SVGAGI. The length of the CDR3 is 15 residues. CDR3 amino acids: CASRRRRDRAYEQYF. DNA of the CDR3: TGTGCCAGCCGGAGGCGGAGGGACAGGGCCTACGAGCAGTACTTC.

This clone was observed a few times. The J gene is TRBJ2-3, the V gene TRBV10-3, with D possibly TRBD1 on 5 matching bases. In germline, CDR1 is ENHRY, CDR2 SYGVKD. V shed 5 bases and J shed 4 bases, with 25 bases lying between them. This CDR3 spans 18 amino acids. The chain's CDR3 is CAISRGLGRKGQADTQYF. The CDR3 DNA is TGTGCCATCAGTAGGGGCCTCGGACGGAAGGGTCAGGCAGATACGCAGTATTTT.

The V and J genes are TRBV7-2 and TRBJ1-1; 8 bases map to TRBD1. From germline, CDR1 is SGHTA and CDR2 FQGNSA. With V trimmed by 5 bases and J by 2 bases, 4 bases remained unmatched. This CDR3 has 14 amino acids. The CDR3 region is CASSPGGPNTEAFF. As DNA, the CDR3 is TGTGCCAGCAGCCCAGGGGGCCCTAACACTGAAGCTTTCTTT.

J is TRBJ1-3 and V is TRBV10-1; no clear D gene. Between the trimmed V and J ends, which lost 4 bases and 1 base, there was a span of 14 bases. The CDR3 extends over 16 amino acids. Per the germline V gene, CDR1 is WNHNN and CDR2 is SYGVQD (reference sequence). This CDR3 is CASSATGLPSGNTIYF. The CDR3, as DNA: TGCGCCAGCAGTGCCACGGGATTACCGTCTGGAAACACCATATATTTT.